Given below is one T cell receptor (beta chain) in context. Its antigen is undetermined. The method was immunoSEQ multiplex PCR; TCRdb's version includes in-frame clones alone and lacks a portion of them. The sample holds 130,000 or so clones, nearly 95% seen once. The data derive from a study of T cell responses to AZD1222 COVID-19 vaccine. Study-level findings and limits: A mostly white British donor set with more females was recruited, and clonal diversity was possibly underestimated.

The TCR originated in an adult in good health. The sequencing here drew on peripheral blood, taken on day 0 of AZD1222 vaccination.

The CDR3 region has the DNA TGTGCCAGCAGCCTTCGGGAGTCTCGGTTCTTC. It codes for CASSLRESRFF. The rearrangement joins TRBV12-3 or TRBV12-4 to TRBJ2-1, with D possibly matching TRBD2 (6 bases). This CDR3 is 11 amino acids long. V lost 6 bases and J 15 bases, leaving 15 bases between the germline ends.